Presented here are 14 T cell receptor beta chains from one specimen sequenced in a study of T cell responses to AZD1222 COVID-19 vaccine. Sequenced by immunoSEQ multiplex PCR; TCRdb stores in-frame clones only, minus some. The sample lists about 120,000 clones, around nine tenths occurring once. Material: peripheral blood, obtained on day 0 of AZD1222 vaccination. Receptor source: an adult in good health.

The V and J genes are TRBV6-1 and TRBJ2-7, with 7 bases aligning to TRBD1. The CDR3 is made up of 14 amino acids. Germline-derived CDR1 and CDR2 are MNHNS and SASEGT. The J segment lost 6 bases and the V segment lost 3 bases, leaving 8 bases of the junction unmatched. The CDR3 DNA sequence: TGTGCCAGCAGTGAGCTGACAGGGTCCCCCGAGCAGTACTTC. Protein sequence: CASSELTGSPEQYF.

The gene calls are TRBV11-3 and TRBJ1-1, with D unresolved. Germline loops: CDR1 SGHNT, CDR2 YENEEA. This CDR3 spans 13 amino acids. V was pared by 1 base and J by 3 bases, with 6 bases between. CDR3 bases: TGTGCCAGCAGCTTAGGGAGCGACACTGAAGCTTTCTTT. It codes for CASSLGSDTEAFF.

The chain employs TRBV7-6 and TRBJ2-3; no reliable D call. The CDR3 is made up of 16 amino acids. The V end lost 5 bases, the J end lost 0 bases, and 15 bases lay between the germline ends. Germline values: CDR1 SGHVS, CDR2 FNYEAQ. The chain's CDR3 is CASSRLDTDSTDTQYF. The CDR3 DNA reads TGTGCCAGCAGCCGCTTAGATACCGACAGCACAGATACGCAGTATTTT.

This chain uses TRBV9 with TRBJ1-4; D not resolved. Germline V gene lookup returns CDR1 SGDLS and CDR2 YYNGEE. The CDR3 consists of 15 residues. V shed 0 bases and J shed 7 bases, with 13 bases lying between them. The CDR3 reads CASSVGGMVVEKLFF. As DNA, the CDR3 is TGTGCCAGCAGCGTAGGGGGAATGGTAGTTGAAAAACTGTTTTTT.

The J gene is TRBJ2-2, the V gene TRBV3-1 (or the pseudogene TRBV3-2); D remains unclear. The germline gives CDR1 LGHDT, CDR2 YNNKEL (reference sequence). The CDR3 has 13 amino acids. V lost 4 bases to trimming and J lost 1 base, with 4 bases between them. The CDR3 sequence is CASSPRNTGELFF. In nucleotides, the CDR3 is TGTGCCAGCAGCCCCAGGAACACCGGGGAGCTGTTTTTT.

This chain joins TRBV29-1 and TRBJ2-7, with 9 nucleotides matching TRBD1. V lost 2 bases, J lost 1 base, and 3 bases stayed unmatched. The CDR3 loop spans 14 amino acids. Germline loops: CDR1 SQVTM, CDR2 ANQGSEA. The CDR3: CSVERTGASYEQYF. The CDR3 DNA reads as TGCAGCGTTGAAAGGACAGGGGCTTCCTACGAGCAGTACTTC.

J is TRBJ2-5 and V is TRBV7-2; 7 bases map to TRBD1. Trimming at V came to 5 bases and at J to 1 base, leaving 7 bases not matched to a gene. CDR3 length: 15 residues. Germline CDR1 is SGHTA and CDR2 is FQGNSA. As DNA, the CDR3 is TGTGCCAGCAGCGCCCTCGGGACAGCCCAAGAGACCCAGTACTTC. This translates into CASSALGTAQETQYF.

The V gene is TRBV29-1, the J gene TRBJ1-4; D remains unclear. CDR1 and CDR2 (germline): SQVTM, ANQGSEA. The CDR3 consists of 15 residues. The V end lost 4 bases, the J end lost 11 bases, and 23 bases lay between the germline ends. In DNA, the CDR3 is TGCAGCGTTGGACCGAATCGAGAAGGGATCGGGAAACTGTTTTTT. Translation: CSVGPNREGIGKLFF.

This chain links TRBV7-8 with TRBJ1-1; 9 bases map to TRBD1. Per germline, CDR1 SGHVS and CDR2 FQNEAQ. The CDR3 is made up of 14 amino acids. V was pared by 0 bases and J by 5 bases, with 1 base of the junction left unmatched. The CDR3 nucleotides read TGTGCCAGCAGCTTAGCCGGACAGGGGACTGAAGCTTTCTTT. Translated, it gives CASSLAGQGTEAFF.

The CDR3 region has the DNA TGCGCCAGCAGCCAAGACGACAGAAGCTACACTGAAGCTTTCTTT. Translating gives CASSQDDRSYTEAFF. The chain carries TRBV4-3 and TRBJ1-1; weak D call: TRBD1 (5 bases). V lost 0 bases to trimming and J lost 3 bases, with 11 bases between them. This CDR3 spans 15 amino acids. The germline V gene encodes CDR1 LGHNA and CDR2 YSLEER.

V is TRBV27 and J is TRBJ1-1; D is unresolved. Looked up from germline, CDR1 is MNHEY and CDR2 is SMNVEV (reference sequence). V lost 3 bases, J lost 1 base, and 6 bases lay in between. The CDR3 sequence is 13 residues long. The CDR3 spells CASSFTQNTEAFF. CDR3 bases: TGTGCCAGCAGTTTCACGCAGAACACTGAAGCTTTCTTT.

Remarks on this clone: A junction end diverges from the germline sequence, so it may reflect a read error. The chain has TRBV11-2 and TRBJ2-7, with TRBD1 matching over 7 bases. This CDR3 has 12 residues. The germline V gene has CDR1 SGHAT and CDR2 FQNNGV. The CDR3 here is CASSLDRDEQYF. The CDR3 DNA sequence: TGTGCCAGCAGCCTAGACAGGGACGAGCAGTACTTC.

For this clone: The sample has other DNA sequences that encode this CDR3 too. The rearrangement links TRBV9 to TRBJ1-6; D unclear. The germline V and J ends were trimmed by 2 bases and 5 bases, with 8 bases remaining between them. The CDR3 length is 14 residues. Looked up from germline, CDR1 is SGDLS and CDR2 is YYNGEE. The CDR3, as DNA: TGTGCCAGCAGCGTGGGCAGAGATAATTCACCCCTCCACTTT. It codes for CASSVGRDNSPLHF.

This chain joins TRBV24-1 and TRBJ2-1; 11 nucleotides line up with TRBD2. The CDR3 sequence is 18 residues long. Germline V gene lookup returns CDR1 KGHDR and CDR2 SFDVKD. J lost 0 bases, V lost 4 bases, and 7 bases had no gene match. The CDR3 sequence is CATSEHGLAGSSYNEQFF. In DNA form, the CDR3 reads TGTGCCACCAGTGAACACGGACTAGCGGGTAGCTCCTACAATGAGCAGTTCTTC.